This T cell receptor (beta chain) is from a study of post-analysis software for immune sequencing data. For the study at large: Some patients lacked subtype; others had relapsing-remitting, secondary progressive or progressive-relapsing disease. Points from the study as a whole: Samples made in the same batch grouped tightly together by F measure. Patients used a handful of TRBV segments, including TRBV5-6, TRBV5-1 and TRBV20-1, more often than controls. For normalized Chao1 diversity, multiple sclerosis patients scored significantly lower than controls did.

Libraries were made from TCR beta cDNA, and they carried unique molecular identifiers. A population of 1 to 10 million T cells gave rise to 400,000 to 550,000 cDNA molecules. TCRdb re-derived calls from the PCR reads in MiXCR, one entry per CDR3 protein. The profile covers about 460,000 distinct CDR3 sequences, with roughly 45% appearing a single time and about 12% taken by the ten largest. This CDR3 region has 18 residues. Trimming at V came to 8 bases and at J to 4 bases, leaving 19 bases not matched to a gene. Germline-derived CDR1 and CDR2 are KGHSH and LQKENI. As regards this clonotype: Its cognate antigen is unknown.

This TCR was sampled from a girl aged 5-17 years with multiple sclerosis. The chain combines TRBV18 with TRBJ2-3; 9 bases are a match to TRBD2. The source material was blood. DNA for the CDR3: TGTGCCAGCGGCAGACAGTTCGGCAAAGCGGGAGGTCCAGATACGCAGTATTTT. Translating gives CASGRQFGKAGGPDTQYF.